The text below deals with one T cell receptor beta chain. Its matching antigen is unknown. Memory CD4+ T cells were sorted as CD4+CD45RO+CD25- cells. Study conclusions and caveats: The larger cohort examined one V-J beta rearrangement, not whole repertoires. The TCR gene usage of tumor memory CD4+ T cells clustered together with blood and lymph node memory CD4+ cells and with lymph node naive CD4+ cells.

The CDR3 spans 18 residues. Trimming pared 1 base from V and 2 bases from J, leaving 15 bases between. Germline-derived CDR1 and CDR2 are SEHNR and FQNEAQ (reference sequence). MiXCR, applied by TCRdb to the 5' RACE reads, yields one record per CDR3 protein. The data contain about 42,000 distinct CDR3 sequences, 30% of them seen just once; the ten biggest clones take up more than 3.5%. This TCR was sampled from a female donor with breast cancer. What was sequenced was tumor-infiltrating memory CD4+ T cells sorted from the breast tumor. This sample's subset: memory CD4+ T cells, CD4+CD45RO+CD25-. This chain connects TRBV7-9 to TRBJ2-6; no definite D call. For the CDR3, the DNA is TGTGCCAGCAGCTTAGGGGCCGCGAAAGGTGCTGGGGCCAACGTCCTGACTTTC. Its protein product is CASSLGAAKGAGANVLTF.